One and the same sample provided the 5 T cell receptor beta chains below, sequenced in a study of long-term antiretroviral therapy in people with HIV. Version v3.0 of the immunoSEQ assay was performed at survey level. Sequencing used immunoSEQ multiplex PCR; TCRdb keeps in-frame clones, though not all of them. The data hold under 20,000 clones, with 75% to 90% observed a single time. The starting material was unsorted PBMCs, obtained 0.2 years after starting antiretroviral therapy. The source is a woman aged 40 to 50 with HIV.

The chain recombines TRBV5-1 with TRBJ1-2; the match to TRBD1 covers 8 bases. This CDR3 has 14 residues. Germline values: CDR1 SGHRS, CDR2 YFSETQ. The V and J ends lost 0 bases and 4 bases, in that order; junction bases with no gene match: 2. CDR3 DNA sequence: TGCGCCAGCAGCTTGGGGGGACAGGCCTATGGCTACACCTTC. It specifies CASSLGGQAYGYTF.

This chain uses TRBV7-9 with TRBJ2-2; the match to TRBD2 covers 10 bases. The length of the CDR3 is 18 residues. Germline trimming cut 5 bases from V and 5 bases from J; bases unmatched to any gene: 14. CDR1 and CDR2 from the germline V gene are SEHNR and FQNEAQ (reference sequence). CDR3 bases: TGTGCCAGCAGCACAGGACGCCAGCGGGAGGGCACTACCGGGGAGCTGTTTTTT. This encodes CASSTGRQREGTTGELFF. Full variable domain (rest looked up from reference TRBV7-9 and TRBJ2-2): DTGVSQNPRHKITKRGQNVTFRCDPISEHNRLYWYRQTLGQGPEFLTYFQNEAQLEKSRLLSDRFSAERPKGSFSTLEIQRTEQGDSAMYLCASSTGRQREGTTGELFFGEGSRLTVL.

The rearrangement uses TRBV5-1 and TRBJ1-2; the D gene is possibly TRBD1 (5 bases). The CDR3 totals 15 residues. The germline V gene encodes CDR1 SGHRS and CDR2 YFSETQ. Trimming stripped 0 bases from V and 4 bases from J, with 13 bases between. CDR3 region: CASSLGGETGYGYTF. DNA for the CDR3: TGCGCCAGCAGCTTGGGCGGGGAAACAGGCTATGGCTACACCTTC.

This sequence joins TRBV6-1 and TRBJ1-2; 9 nucleotides match TRBD1. Trimming took 8 bases from V and 5 from J; bases not matched to a gene: 12. The CDR3 totals 15 residues. Per the germline V gene, CDR1 is MNHNS and CDR2 is SASEGT. The CDR3 region is CASGLQGAEYYGYTF. For the CDR3, the DNA is TGTGCCAGCGGGTTACAGGGGGCGGAGTATTATGGCTACACCTTC.

The chain recombines TRBV27 with TRBJ1-2; D unclear. V lost 2 bases and J 1 base, leaving 8 bases between the germline ends. CDR3 size: 14 residues. CDR1 is MNHEY and CDR2 is SMNVEV in the germline V gene (reference sequence). The CDR3 is CASSLGPFNYGYTF. CDR3 nucleotides: TGTGCCAGCAGTTTAGGACCCTTTAACTATGGCTACACCTTC.